These 3 T cell receptor beta chains were all obtained from the same sample, sequenced in a study of vaccination effects on CD4 cells after COVID-19. Their recognized antigens are unknown. Before sequencing took place, the ViraFEST assay used viral peptide pools to expand antigen-specific CD4+ T cells. The culture ran for 10 days, and then CD4+ T cells were isolated. Vaccination of participants consisted of two doses of either the BNT162b2 or mRNA-1273 vaccine. The table came from immunoSEQ multiplex PCR; TCRdb's copy has only in-frame clones and leaves some out. The top ten clones hold approximately 20% of a sample with roughly 16,000 clones, about 76% of them seen once. The sample in question was CD4+ T cells from PBMCs cultured with HCoV-NL63 spike peptides, obtained after COVID-19 vaccination. The receptors originated from a human donor who received a COVID-19 vaccine.

V usage is TRBV3-1 (or the pseudogene TRBV3-2) and J usage is TRBJ2-2; no firm D call. The length of the CDR3 is 11 residues. Looked up from germline, CDR1 is LGHDT and CDR2 is YNNKEL (reference sequence). Trimming stripped 1 base from V and 7 bases from J, with 1 base between. CDR3 DNA sequence: TGTGCCAGCAGCCAAGGCGGGGAGCTGTTTTTT. Its translation: CASSQGGELFF.

V usage is TRBV5-6 and J usage is TRBJ2-1; no firm D call. The CDR3 totals 11 residues. The V gene lost 5 bases and the J gene lost 9 bases, with 9 bases spanning the gap. The germline V gene has CDR1 SGHDT and CDR2 YYEEEE. This chain's CDR3 is CASRAAGEQFF. The CDR3 nucleotides are TGTGCCAGCAGGGCCGCAGGTGAGCAGTTCTTC.

The chain uses TRBV7-2 and TRBJ2-2, with a weak D call TRBD1 (6 bases). V gave up 6 bases and J gave up 3 bases, with 14 bases separating them. This CDR3 comprises 15 residues. Per the germline V gene, CDR1 is SGHTA and CDR2 is FQGNSA. CDR3 protein: CASSLTRGYTGELFF. CDR3 bases: TGTGCCAGCAGTCTTACTAGGGGGTACACCGGGGAGCTGTTTTTT.